This TCR beta chain was obtained from a study of neurological immune-mediated disorders. Concerning this clonotype: Its antigen is unidentified. Relative to the germline gene, one junction end is altered; a read error may explain this.

Synthesis of cDNA was performed by 5'RACE using 10-nucleotide random UMIs. Each CDR3 protein gets one entry after TCRdb re-called the 5' RACE reads with MiXCR. The sample shows approximately 30,000 distinct CDR3 sequences, approximately 5% of them seen only once. The T cells used for sorted libraries numbered about a million, either CD4+ or CD8+. Whole-study findings and limits: The absence of shared CDR3 amino acid sequences among expanded clones across subjects suggests private repertoires in all groups. The most TCR clonal expansion was seen in HTLV-1-associated myelopathy, whereas the least was seen in multiple sclerosis, below the level in healthy controls.

In germline, CDR1 is SGHVS, CDR2 FQNEAQ. The CDR3 loop spans 15 amino acids. The rearrangement joins TRBV7-8 to TRBJ1-5; D is ambiguous. This TCR came from a woman between 45 and 60 years old in good health. Sequenced: CD4+ T cells from blood. The CDR3 DNA reads as TGTGCCAGGAGCTTAACGTGGGTTAGCAATCAGCCCCAGCATTTT. Translated: CARSLTWVSNQPQHF.